This T cell receptor beta chain was captured in a study of shared clonotypes between healthy human individuals. Findings of the study overall: When compared with the clonotypes that were shared by all four sorted-subset donors, the non-shared clonotypes turned out to have lower generation probabilities.

As regards this clone: Its antigen is undetermined.

In germline, CDR1 is LGHNA, CDR2 YSLEER. V lost 4 bases to trimming and J lost 9 bases, with 16 bases between them. The CDR3 consists of 14 residues. Generated by immunoSEQ multiplex PCR, the TCRdb table keeps only in-frame clones and is missing some. The sample gives over 2 million clones, approximately 95% of which show up once; 0.1% to 0.15% is in the top ten. This clonotype was obtained from a man between 18 and 35 years old in good health. Material: naive CD4+ T cells sorted from blood. Stated subset: CD45RA+ positively selected. The chain employs TRBV4-3 and TRBJ2-1; TRBD2 is a possible D gene (7 bases). The CDR3, as DNA: TGCGCCAGCAGCCTCCTCGGCGGGGGCGTTGAGCAGTTCTTC. Translating it yields CASSLLGGGVEQFF.